A selection of T cell receptor beta chains follows, all from one sample in a study of shared T cell receptors in the human thymus. Assay used: immunoSEQ multiplex PCR; TCRdb lists only in-frame clones, some missing. The sample consists of hundreds of thousands of clones, approximately 85% of them appearing once. The same sample was also studied in work on human thymus T cells.

The specimen sequenced was thymocytes. These receptors all stem from a girl in the first two years of life with a congenital heart defect. The CDR3 runs from the conserved cysteine through the conserved F or W. D genes are given only for firm matches. Clone sizes are given selectively: once, few, many, or a class where the clone is expanded.

V gene,J gene,clone size,D gene,CDR3 DNA,CDR3 protein
TRBV4-1,TRBJ2-1,.,.,TGCGCCAGCAGCCCCACAGGGATAGGCTACAATGAGCAGTTCTTC,CASSPTGIGYNEQFF
TRBV4-1,TRBJ2-3,.,.,TGCGCCAGCAGCCAATCGACCCAAGGGGTCGCAGATACGCAGTATTTT,CASSQSTQGVADTQYF
TRBV11-2,TRBJ2-7,.,.,TGTGCCAGCAGCTTAGTGGGGCTTTACTACGAGCAGTACTTC,CASSLVGLYYEQYF
TRBV7-9,TRBJ2-5,.,TRBD1,TGTGCCAGCAGCTCCCAGCCAGGGGGCGGTGAGACCCAGTACTTC,CASSSQPGGGETQYF
TRBV19,TRBJ1-1,.,.,TGTGCCAGTAGGCACCCAACCTTAATTGGCAACACTGAAGCTTTCTTT,CASRHPTLIGNTEAFF
TRBV25-1,TRBJ1-2,few,.,TGTGCCAGCAGTGAAAAGCCATCGTTCTATGGCTACACCTTC,CASSEKPSFYGYTF
TRBV14,TRBJ1-2,.,.,TGTGCCAGCAGAAGAAGTAGCATAGACAGAGCGCTGGATGGCTACACCTTC,CASRRSSIDRALDGYTF
TRBV15,TRBJ1-2,.,TRBD1,TGTGCCACCAGCAGCCGGCATCAGGGGGATGGCTACACCTTC,CATSSRHQGDGYTF
TRBV10-1,TRBJ1-4,.,TRBD1,TGCGCCAGCAGAAACGGGACAGGGAATGAAAAACTGTTTTTT,CASRNGTGNEKLFF
TRBV27,TRBJ2-1,few,TRBD1,TGTGCCAGCAGCCTAGGCACACGGACAGGACACGACAATGAGCAGTTCTTC,CASSLGTRTGHDNEQFF
TRBV5-1,TRBJ2-3,.,.,TGCGCCAGCAGCTCAGGGGTAACAGATACGCAGTATTTT,CASSSGVTDTQYF
TRBV28,TRBJ2-7,once,.,TGTGCCACCTCAGGGGTCTACGAGCAGTACTTC,CATSGVYEQYF
TRBV5-1,TRBJ2-3,.,TRBD2,TGCGCCAGCAGCTTGGAAGCGGGGGGATTTCTACTATGGCCAGATACGCAGTATTTT,CASSLEAGGFLLWPDTQYF
TRBV4-2,TRBJ1-6,few,.,TGTGCCAGCAGCCAAGAACGGGGATCGACACCCCTCCACTTT,CASSQERGSTPLHF
TRBV5-4,TRBJ1-3,once,.,TGTGCCAGCAGCTTGGTCGGTTTCGTTAGGAGCTCTGGAAACACCATATATTTT,CASSLVGFVRSSGNTIYF
TRBV5-8,TRBJ2-2,few,.,TGTGCCAGCAGCCGGGAAAAAGGGGAGCTGTTTTTT,CASSREKGELFF
TRBV19,TRBJ1-2,.,.,TGTGCCAGTAGGCCTTGGTGGCAGGGTCCGTATGGCTACACCTTC,CASRPWWQGPYGYTF
TRBV29-1,TRBJ1-5,.,.,TGCAGCGTTCGGACAGCTAATCAGCCCCAGCATTTT,CSVRTANQPQHF
TRBV6-1,TRBJ1-1,.,.,TGTGCCAGCAGCGCCCGTTGGGCGAACACTGAAGCTTTCTTT,CASSARWANTEAFF
TRBV25-1,TRBJ1-5,.,.,TGTGCCAGCAGTGGCAGGGCTACAAATCAGCCCCAGCATTTT,CASSGRATNQPQHF
TRBV6-5,TRBJ1-2,.,.,TGTGCCACCCTTCGCGGGAGGAGGGAGGCTGATGGCTACACCTTC,CATLRGRREADGYTF
TRBV15,TRBJ2-3,once,TRBD1,TGTGCCACCAGCAGAGATATTGGAAGACCGTCGGGACAGGGGAAAATTGTCAGAACAGATACGCAGTATTTT,CATSRDIGRPSGQGKIVRTDTQYF
TRBV5-1,TRBJ1-2,.,.,TGCGCCAGCAGCCCTAAGCTACTGGACAGCGACTATGGCTACACCTTC,CASSPKLLDSDYGYTF
TRBV19,TRBJ1-2,.,TRBD1,TGTGCCAGTAGCAAGACCGGGACAGGGGTTTATGGCTACACCTTC,CASSKTGTGVYGYTF
TRBV19,TRBJ2-4,.,.,TGTGCCAGTAGTCTTAGAGGACAGTACCTAGCCAAAAACATTCAGTACTTC,CASSLRGQYLAKNIQYF
TRBV4-3,TRBJ2-7,.,.,TGCGCCAGCAGCCAACAGGGCTACGAGCAGTACTTC,CASSQQGYEQYF
TRBV6-6,TRBJ1-1,.,.,TGTGCCAGCAGTTACAGGCAGGGGAACACTGAAGCTTTCTTT,CASSYRQGNTEAFF
TRBV5-1,TRBJ2-5,.,TRBD1,TGCGCCAGCAGCCAGGGACAGGGCCGCTACCAAGAGACCCAGTACTTC,CASSQGQGRYQETQYF
TRBV6-1,TRBJ2-7,.,.,TGTGCCAGCCAACGGGACTTCGTTTACGAGCAGTACTTC,CASQRDFVYEQYF
TRBV5-6,TRBJ1-1,.,TRBD1,TGTGCCAGCAGCTCACGGGACAGGTGGTTGAACACTGAAGCTTTCTTT,CASSSRDRWLNTEAFF
TRBV5-1,TRBJ2-7,.,TRBD2,TGCGCCAGCAGCCACAAACATATCTCCGGAACCCCGGGACTAGCGGTTTTCCTCTCCTACGAGCAGTACTTC,CASSHKHISGTPGLAVFLSYEQYF
TRBV4-1,TRBJ1-5,.,.,TGCGCCAGCAGCCAAGAGTTGGGCATTCCAAGCAATCAGCCCCAGCATTTT,CASSQELGIPSNQPQHF
TRBV30,TRBJ1-1,.,.,TGTGCCTGGAGTGTAAAGGGGGACACTGAAGCTTTCTTT,CAWSVKGDTEAFF
TRBV6-5,TRBJ1-2,.,.,TGTGCCAGCAGTTGGCGGTCTGGCTATGGCTACACCTTC,CASSWRSGYGYTF
TRBV7-6,TRBJ1-1,.,TRBD1,TGTGCCAGCAGCTTAGAATGGGGACAGTTGAACACTGAAGCTTTCTTT,CASSLEWGQLNTEAFF
TRBV9,TRBJ2-3,.,TRBD2,TGTGCCAGCAGTCCCGGGTGGCGGGGGGAGGGCACAGATACGCAGTATTTT,CASSPGWRGEGTDTQYF
TRBV7-2,TRBJ2-1,.,TRBD2,TGTGCCAGCAGCTTAGCGGCCGGGGGGGCCTACAATGAGCAGTTCTTC,CASSLAAGGAYNEQFF
TRBV5-1,TRBJ1-3,.,TRBD1,TGCGCCAGCAGCTTGGGGGACAGTTCTGGAAACACCATATATTTT,CASSLGDSSGNTIYF
TRBV7-7,TRBJ2-5,.,.,TGTGCCAGCAGCTTAGTACAGGGCGGAGAGACCCAGTACTTC,CASSLVQGGETQYF
TRBV5-6,TRBJ1-1,.,.,TGTGCCAGCGGCGGGGGGGCGGATAACACTGAAGCTTTCTTT,CASGGGADNTEAFF